A single sample is the source of the 13 T cell receptor beta chains below, sequenced in a study of shared clonotypes between healthy human individuals. Using immunoSEQ multiplex PCR, the repertoire was profiled, and TCRdb retains in-frame clones only, with some absent. The table shows more than 200,000 clones, with 65% occurring only once. The specimen was memory CD4+ T cells sorted from blood. Indicated subset: CD45RA-negative fraction. The receptors were sampled from a young man in good health.

The CDR3 DNA sequence: TGCAGCACTGAGCGGGAGTTTCGAGAGACCCAGTACTTC. This sequence encodes CSTEREFRETQYF. This sequence joins TRBV29-1 and TRBJ2-5; 8 bases map to TRBD2. This CDR3 spans 13 amino acids. V trimming: 8 bases; J trimming: 4 bases; junction bases outside the gene matches: 9. Per the germline V gene, CDR1 is SQVTM and CDR2 is ANQGSEA.

The rearrangement links TRBV10-3 to TRBJ1-2, with TRBD1 as a possible D gene (6 bases). Per the germline V gene, CDR1 is ENHRY and CDR2 is SYGVKD. This CDR3 comprises 13 residues. Trimming pared 4 bases from V and 5 bases from J, leaving 11 bases between. Written as DNA, the CDR3 is TGTGCCATCAGTGGTGACGACAGGTATGGCTACACCTTC. It specifies CAISGDDRYGYTF.

This chain connects TRBV5-4 to TRBJ2-1; D perhaps matches TRBD1 (6 bases). Trimming left V 4 bases short and J 0 bases short, with 11 bases between. The CDR3 extends over 15 amino acids. Germline CDR1 reads SGHNT; CDR2 reads YYREEE (reference sequence). CDR3 sequence reads: CASSETGDSYNEQFF. The CDR3 DNA is TGTGCCAGCAGCGAGACAGGTGACTCCTACAATGAGCAGTTCTTC.

V and J are TRBV5-4 and TRBJ2-1; D might be TRBD2 (6 bases). V lost 4 bases and J lost 1, with 12 bases in between. The CDR3 contains 15 residues. From germline, CDR1 is SGHNT and CDR2 YYREEE (reference sequence). In nucleotides, the CDR3 is TGTGCCAGCAGCCGACCGGAGGGATCCTACAATGAGCAGTTCTTC. It codes for CASSRPEGSYNEQFF.

This clone was seen only once. V gene TRBV13 combines with J gene TRBJ1-2; D is perhaps TRBD1 (6 bases). From germline, CDR1 is PRHDT and CDR2 FYEKMQ (reference sequence). The CDR3 length is 13 residues. The V end was cut by 0 bases, the J end by 7 bases, with 9 bases between. CDR3 DNA sequence: TGTGCCAGCAGCTTAGGGGGGGCAGCTGGCTACACCTTC. Protein product: CASSLGGAAGYTF.

The chain employs TRBV7-2 and TRBJ2-2; 9 bases map to TRBD1. V dropped 7 bases and J dropped 7; count of bases not matched to a gene: 7. The CDR3 totals 14 residues. CDR1 and CDR2 from the germline V gene are SGHTA and FQGNSA. This chain's CDR3 is CASKGGQGNGELFF. CDR3 bases: TGTGCCAGCAAAGGGGGACAGGGAAACGGGGAGCTGTTTTTT.

This clone was found once. Only one base separates this from a far larger clonotype, so it likely reflects a read error. This sequence joins TRBV11-2 and TRBJ2-7; 10 nucleotides line up with TRBD2. Germline values: CDR1 SGHAT, CDR2 FQNNGV. V dropped 5 bases and J dropped 2; count of bases not matched to a gene: 3. The CDR3 contains 14 residues. In DNA form, the CDR3 reads TGTGCCAGCAGCCCCGGACTAGCGGCCTACGAGCAGTACTTC. Translation: CASSPGLAAYEQYF.

The table lists this clone with a few counts. The chain employs TRBV28 and TRBJ1-1; D remains unclear. Deletions cut 3 bases from V and 1 base from J, with 12 bases between. CDR1 is MDHEN, CDR2 SYDVKM, per germline. CDR3 length: 15 residues. CDR3: CASSFRRAWNTEAFF. In DNA form, the CDR3 reads TGTGCCAGCAGTTTCAGGCGCGCTTGGAACACTGAAGCTTTCTTT.

The chain has TRBV19 and TRBJ2-1, with 9 bases that match TRBD2. V lost 2 bases to trimming and J lost 13 bases; unmatched junction nucleotides: 6. The CDR3 totals 13 residues. Germline assignment: CDR1 LNHDA and CDR2 SQIVND (reference sequence). This CDR3 reads CASSITAGGPQFF. CDR3 sequence (DNA): TGTGCCAGTAGTATAACGGCGGGAGGGCCTCAGTTCTTC.

The chain links TRBV2 to TRBJ2-4; 11 bases line up with TRBD1. J was trimmed by 9 bases and V by 3 bases; bases with no gene match: 4. Germline CDR1 reads SNHLY; CDR2 reads FYNNEI. This CDR3 has 14 amino acids. CDR3 in amino acids: CASSEGQGEAIQYF. DNA of the CDR3: TGTGCCAGCAGTGAGGGACAGGGGGAGGCCATTCAGTACTTC. Full variable domain (missing parts from reference TRBV2 and TRBJ2-4): EPEVTQTPSHQVTQMGQEVILRCVPISNHLYFYWYRQILGQKVEFLVSFYNNEISEKSEIFDDQFSVERPDGSNFTLKIRSTKLEDSAMYFCASSEGQGEAIQYFGAGTRLSVL.

This rearrangement joins TRBV7-2 to TRBJ2-5, with D possibly being TRBD1 or TRBD2 (6 bases each). Germline assignment: CDR1 SGHTA and CDR2 FQGNSA. CDR3 size: 14 residues. Trimming stripped 5 bases from V and 2 bases from J, with 12 bases between. Here the CDR3 reads CASSRGTFQETQYF. The DNA for the CDR3 is TGTGCCAGCAGCCGCGGGACATTTCAAGAGACCCAGTACTTC.

This clone occurred a few times. This rearrangement joins TRBV9 to TRBJ2-2, with 7 positions matching TRBD1. V shed 0 bases and J 7 bases; nucleotides not matched to a gene: 3. This CDR3 is built from 14 residues. Germline V CDR1 and CDR2: SGDLS, YYNGEE. CDR3 in DNA: TGTGCCAGCAGCGTAGAAGGGGGCCTCGGGGAGCTGTTTTTT. Translated: CASSVEGGLGELFF.

The chain recombines TRBV30 with TRBJ2-2; D unresolved. Trimming took 5 bases from V and 5 from J, leaving 6 bases between them. CDR3 size: 11 residues. Germline values: CDR1 GTSNPN, CDR2 SVGIG (reference sequence). The CDR3 coding sequence is TGTGCCTGGCGGCGGACCGGGGAGCTGTTTTTT. It specifies CAWRRTGELFF.